These 24 T cell receptor beta chains were sequenced from one sample in a study of lymphopenia after photon versus proton radiotherapy. The method was immunoSEQ multiplex PCR; TCRdb's version includes in-frame clones alone and lacks a portion of them. The sample lists 40,000 to 45,000 clones, about 86% occurring once. The sequencing used peripheral blood, collected from a patient treated with proton-based radiotherapy. The receptors derive from a woman in her 70s with pancreatic cancer. Some clones in this sample may be carry-over from other donors' samples.

The V call is TRBV28, the J call TRBJ2-7; no clear D gene. The V end was cut by 7 bases, the J end by 6 bases, with 10 bases between. The germline CDR1 and CDR2 sequences are MDHEN and SYDVKM. This CDR3 contains 11 residues. The CDR3, as DNA: TGTGCCAGCAACAGACGGGCCGAGCAGTACTTC. Its protein product is CASNRRAEQYF.

The chain combines TRBV6-6 with TRBJ2-1, with 9 bases that match TRBD2. Germline V gives CDR1 MNHNY, CDR2 SVGAGI (reference sequence). The CDR3 is 16 amino acids. V lost 7 bases and J lost 8; bases outside the gene matches: 15. The CDR3 nucleotides read TGTGCCAGCATGTCCCTCTTCGCGGGAGGGCGCGATGAGCAGTTCTTC. Amino acid sequence: CASMSLFAGGRDEQFF.

This clone has only a few counts. This sequence joins TRBV7-9 and TRBJ1-5; D uncertain. V lost 1 base to trimming and J lost 5 bases, with 3 bases between them. The CDR3 runs 12 residues. The germline CDR1 and CDR2 sequences are SEHNR and FQNEAQ (reference sequence). The CDR3 DNA sequence: TGTGCCAGCAGCTTAGACCATCAGCCCCAGCATTTT. It is translated as CASSLDHQPQHF.

This chain links TRBV7-8 with TRBJ1-2, with D uncertain. In germline, CDR1 is SGHVS, CDR2 FQNEAQ. V dropped 1 base and J dropped 4 bases, with 22 bases sitting between them. There are 18 residues in the CDR3. The DNA for the CDR3 is TGTGCCAGCAGCTTAGGAGAATCATCGGGTGGAGGCCGCTATGGCTACACCTTC. Translated: CASSLGESSGGGRYGYTF.

The gene calls are TRBV6-5 and TRBJ2-7, with D perhaps matching TRBD1 (6 bases). In germline, CDR1 is MNHEY, CDR2 SVGAGI. The V end was cut by 6 bases, the J end by 2 bases, with 14 bases between. CDR3 size: 14 residues. The CDR3, as DNA: TGTGCCAGCAGGTCCCCGGGACACGCCTACGAGCAGTACTTC. Protein sequence: CASRSPGHAYEQYF.

The CDR3 nucleotides read TGTGCCTGGAGTGGGGGGAACACTGAAGCTTTCTTT. This codes for CAWSGGNTEAFF. The J gene is TRBJ1-1, the V gene TRBV30, with D unclear. V was trimmed by 1 base and J by 1 base, leaving 4 bases between them. The CDR3 totals 12 residues. Germline values: CDR1 GTSNPN, CDR2 SVGIG (reference sequence).

The DNA for the CDR3 is TGTGCCAGCAGCTTAGAGGGACAGGGGGCCATCGAGCAGTACTTC. It encodes CASSLEGQGAIEQYF. This sequence joins TRBV7-2 and TRBJ2-7; 12 bases are shared with TRBD1. The CDR3 has 15 amino acids. The V gene end was trimmed by 1 base and the J gene end by 6 bases; junction bases not matched to a gene: 4. Germline V gene data show CDR1 as SGHTA and CDR2 as FQGNSA.

The rearrangement joins TRBV28 to TRBJ2-1; 9 bases are a match to TRBD2. CDR3 length: 12 amino acids. Germline V gene data show CDR1 as MDHEN and CDR2 as SYDVKM. V lost 5 bases, J lost 7 bases, and 0 bases stayed unmatched. As DNA, the CDR3 is TGTGCCAGCAGTAGCGGGGGGAATGAGCAGTTCTTC. This translates into CASSSGGNEQFF.

The V gene is TRBV5-1, the J gene TRBJ1-1; the D is unclear. CDR3 length equals 15 residues. Germline V gene sequence: CDR1 SGHRS, CDR2 YFSETQ. Trimming left V 3 bases short and J 1 base short, with 13 bases between. The CDR3 here is CASSSRTGENTEAFF. The CDR3 DNA follows: TGCGCCAGCAGCTCTAGGACGGGAGAGAACACTGAAGCTTTCTTT.

The V gene is TRBV19, the J gene TRBJ1-4; D unclear. The germline V gene encodes CDR1 LNHDA and CDR2 SQIVND (reference sequence). The CDR3 totals 15 residues. Trimming removed 5 bases from V and 4 bases from J, with 14 bases in between. The CDR3 reads CASSAAVTFNEKLFF. For the CDR3, the DNA is TGTGCCAGTAGTGCTGCAGTGACCTTTAATGAAAAACTGTTTTTT.

As concerns this clone: One end of the junction fails to match germline, which may point to a read error. The chain is built from TRBV29-1 and TRBJ2-2; D may be TRBD2 (6 bases). Germline-derived CDR1 and CDR2 are SQVTM and ANQGSEA. This CDR3 is built from 13 residues. CDR3 nucleotide sequence: TGCAGCGTTGTTCGCGGGGATCACCGGGGAGCTGTTTTT. It yields the protein CSVVRGDHRGAVF.

V gene TRBV4-1 combines with J gene TRBJ1-1; D gene unclear. CDR3 length: 15 amino acids. Germline V gene sequence: CDR1 MGHRA, CDR2 YSYEKL. V was trimmed by 4 bases and J by 1 base, leaving 13 bases between them. The DNA of the CDR3 is TGCGCCAGCAGCCGTGGAGGGATGGGGAACACTGAAGCTTTCTTT. Translated: CASSRGGMGNTEAFF.

The gene calls are TRBV27 and TRBJ1-1, with a weak D call TRBD1 (6 bases). This CDR3 has 15 amino acids. Trimming cost V 5 bases and J 2 bases, with 15 bases left between them. Germline V gene sequence: CDR1 MNHEY, CDR2 SMNVEV (reference sequence). The CDR3 region is CASSPGGGRNTEAFF. Here the CDR3 DNA reads TGTGCCAGCAGTCCTGGGGGGGGCCGTAACACTGAAGCTTTCTTT.

The chain uses TRBV6-6 and TRBJ1-1; D is undetermined. Trimming removed 2 bases at V and 1 base at J, with 8 bases between. CDR3 length: 14 residues. CDR1 is MNHNY and CDR2 is SVGAGI in the germline V gene (reference sequence). The CDR3 loop is CASSYDAGNTEAFF. As DNA, the CDR3 is TGTGCCAGCAGTTACGATGCGGGGAACACTGAAGCTTTCTTT.

This chain connects TRBV5-6 to TRBJ1-5; TRBD1 might be the D (6 bases). Trimming removed 4 bases from V and 6 bases from J, with 11 bases in between. The CDR3 contains 13 residues. Germline V lookup: CDR1 SGHDT, CDR2 YYEEEE. Here the CDR3 DNA reads TGTGCCAGCAGCCCACAGGGATCTCAGCCCCAGCATTTT. Translation: CASSPQGSQPQHF.

The chain joins TRBV5-1 to TRBJ2-5; 8 bases agree with TRBD1. The ends lost 3 bases at V and 4 bases at J; junction bases unmatched: 8. CDR3 size: 15 residues. From germline, CDR1 is SGHRS and CDR2 YFSETQ. The DNA for the CDR3 is TGCGCCAGCAGCTCTCACCGGGACAGGAGAGAGACCCAGTACTTC. Protein sequence: CASSSHRDRRETQYF.

This clone has only a few counts. The V gene is TRBV20-1, the J gene TRBJ2-3; D gene unclear. Germline assignment: CDR1 DFQATT and CDR2 SNEGSKA (reference sequence). V was pared by 7 bases and J by 6 bases, with 11 bases between. There are 11 residues in the CDR3. CDR3 residues: CSVLVGDTQYF. The CDR3 bases are TGCAGTGTCCTAGTCGGCGATACGCAGTATTTT.

The rearrangement uses TRBV11-1 and TRBJ2-7; TRBD2 might be the D (6 bases). Germline V gene sequence: CDR1 SGHAT, CDR2 FQDESV (reference sequence). Trimming removed 7 bases at V and 0 bases at J, with 13 bases between. This CDR3 comprises 14 residues. The CDR3 nucleotides read TGTGCCAGCACCAGGGCGGGGTTCTCCTACGAGCAGTACTTC. Its protein product is CASTRAGFSYEQYF.

The chain is built from TRBV5-1 and TRBJ2-2; D remains unclear. CDR1 is SGHRS and CDR2 is YFSETQ in the germline V gene. The length of the CDR3 is 14 residues. Between the trimmed V and J ends, which lost 6 bases and 2 bases, there was a span of 11 bases. CDR3 loop: CASKGEVNTGELFF. Written as DNA, the CDR3 is TGCGCCAGCAAAGGTGAGGTAAACACCGGGGAGCTGTTTTTT.

This clone has just one count. The chain combines TRBV11-3 with TRBJ2-5; the match to TRBD2 covers 14 bases. The CDR3 has 18 residues. The junction had 12 bases not matched to a gene; V was cut back by 4 bases and J by 5 bases. Germline CDR1 and CDR2: SGHNT and YENEEA. This chain's CDR3 is CASSSTPGLAGGLETQYF. For the CDR3, the DNA is TGTGCCAGCAGCTCGACCCCTGGACTAGCGGGAGGCCTGGAGACCCAGTACTTC. Filled out from reference TRBV11-3 and TRBJ2-5, the complete variable domain reads EAGVVQSPRYKIIEKKQPVAFWCNPISGHNTLYWYLQNLGQGPELLIRYENEEAVDDSQLPKDRFSAERLKGVDSTLKIQPAELGDSAVYLCASSSTPGLAGGLETQYFGPGTRLLVL.

The chain carries TRBV19 and TRBJ1-1, with D hard to call. The germline V gene has CDR1 LNHDA and CDR2 SQIVND (reference sequence). V shed 8 bases and J shed 0 bases, with 13 bases lying between them. This CDR3 region has 14 residues. DNA of the CDR3: TGTGCCAGTCAGCGGGGTCCCATGAACACTGAAGCTTTCTTT. This codes for CASQRGPMNTEAFF.

The rearrangement links TRBV7-8 to TRBJ1-1; 9 nucleotides line up with TRBD1. This CDR3 has 15 residues. CDR1 is SGHVS and CDR2 is FQNEAQ in the germline V gene. V was pared by 1 base and J by 2 bases, with 2 bases of the junction left unmatched. CDR3 loop: CASSLGTGGNTEAFF. CDR3 DNA sequence: TGTGCCAGCAGCTTAGGTACAGGGGGCAACACTGAAGCTTTCTTT.

This clone occurred a few times. This rearrangement joins TRBV10-2 to TRBJ2-7; weak D call: TRBD1 (5 bases). The length of the CDR3 is 15 residues. V was shortened by 0 bases and J by 3 bases, with 12 bases between the two germline ends. Germline V lookup: CDR1 WSHSY, CDR2 SAAADI. The CDR3: CASSESLGRVYEQYF. CDR3 coding DNA: TGCGCCAGCAGTGAGTCGTTGGGCAGGGTCTACGAGCAGTACTTC.

The chain's CDR3 is CASSTLETGSRTDTQYF. The CDR3 region has the DNA TGTGCCAGCAGTACCCTTGAAACAGGGAGTAGGACAGATACGCAGTATTTT. V and J are TRBV28 and TRBJ2-3; perhaps TRBD1 as D (6 bases). V shed 5 bases and J shed 3 bases, with 21 bases lying between them. CDR1 and CDR2 from the germline V gene are MDHEN and SYDVKM. The CDR3 is made up of 17 amino acids.